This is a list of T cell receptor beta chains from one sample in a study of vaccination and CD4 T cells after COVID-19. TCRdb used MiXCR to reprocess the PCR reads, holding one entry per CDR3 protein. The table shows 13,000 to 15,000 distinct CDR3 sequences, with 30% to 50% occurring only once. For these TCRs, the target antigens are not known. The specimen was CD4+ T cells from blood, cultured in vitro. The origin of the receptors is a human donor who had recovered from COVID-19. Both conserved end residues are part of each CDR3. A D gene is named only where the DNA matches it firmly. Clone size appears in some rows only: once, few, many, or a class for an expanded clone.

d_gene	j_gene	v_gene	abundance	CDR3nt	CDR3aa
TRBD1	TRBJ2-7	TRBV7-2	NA	TGTGCCAGCAGCTTAGAGGACAGGACCTCCTACGAGCAGTACTTC	CASSLEDRTSYEQYF
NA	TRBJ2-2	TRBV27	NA	TGTGCCAGCAGTCCTTGGGGCACCGGGGAGCTGTTTTTT	CASSPWGTGELFF
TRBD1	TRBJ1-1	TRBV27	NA	TGTGCCAGCAGCCCTACAGGGGTGGGCACTGAAGCTTTCTTT	CASSPTGVGTEAFF
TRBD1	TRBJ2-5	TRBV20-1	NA	TGCAGGGGACAGGGGACAGAGACCCAGTACTTC	CRGQGTETQYF
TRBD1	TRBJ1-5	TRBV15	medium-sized	TGTGCCACCAGCAGTGAGCAGGGGGCGAGGCAGCCCCAGCATTTT	CATSSEQGARQPQHF
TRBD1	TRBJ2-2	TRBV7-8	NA	TGTGCCAGCAGCTTAGCGCGACAGGGTCAAACCGGGGAGCTGTTTTTT	CASSLARQGQTGELFF
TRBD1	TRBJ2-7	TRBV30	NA	TGTGCCTGGGCAGACAGGGACTACGAGCAGTACTTC	CAWADRDYEQYF
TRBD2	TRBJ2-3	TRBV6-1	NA	TGTGCCAGCAGTCGCAGGACTAGCGGGGGCACAGATACGCAGTATTTT	CASSRRTSGGTDTQYF
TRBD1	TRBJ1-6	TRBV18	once	TGTGCCAGCTCATACAGGGGGCTTTCACCCCTCCACTTT	CASSYRGLSPLHF
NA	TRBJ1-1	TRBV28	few	TGTGCCACCATGAATCCGCAATCCAGGGGAGCTTTCTTT	CATMNPQSRGAFF
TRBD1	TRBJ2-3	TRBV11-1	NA	TGTGCCAGCAGGAGGACCCGACAGGGGGGATTCACAGATACGCAGTATTTT	CASRRTRQGGFTDTQYF
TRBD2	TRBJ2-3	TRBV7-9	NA	TGTGCCAGCAGCTTTAAGCTAGCGGAAACAGATACGCAGTATTTT	CASSFKLAETDTQYF
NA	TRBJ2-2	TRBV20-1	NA	TGCAGTGCTAGAGACGTTTCGGCCGGGGAGCTGTTTTTT	CSARDVSAGELFF
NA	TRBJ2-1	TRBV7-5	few	NA	CISVPEACREVNEQFF
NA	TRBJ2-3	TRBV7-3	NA	TGTGCCAGCAGCCGGGATCTACGGAGAGCTAGCACAGATACGCAGTATTTT	CASSRDLRRASTDTQYF
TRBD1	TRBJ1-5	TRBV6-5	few	TGTGCCAGCAGTTCCTTCAGGGGGGTCAATCAGCCCCAGCATTTT	CASSSFRGVNQPQHF
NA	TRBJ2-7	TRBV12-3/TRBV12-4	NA	TGTGCCAGCAGTTCGGCAGCTGGACTTCCCGAGCAGTACTTC	CASSSAAGLPEQYF
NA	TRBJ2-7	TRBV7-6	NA	TGTGCTAGCAGCTTAGTGAGAGGGTACGAGCAGTACTTC	CASSLVRGYEQYF
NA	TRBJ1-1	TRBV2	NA	TGTGCCAGCAGTGAGGGGTTAGGGAATCCTGAAGCTTTCTTT	CASSEGLGNPEAFF
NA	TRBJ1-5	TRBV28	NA	TGTGCCAGCAGCGACTACAGGGATCAGCCCCAGCATTTT	CASSDYRDQPQHF
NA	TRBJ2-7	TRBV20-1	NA	TGCAGTGCCTGGGACCCTCACTACGAGCAGTACTTC	CSAWDPHYEQYF
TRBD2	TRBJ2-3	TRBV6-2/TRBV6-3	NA	TGTGCCAGCAGTCAGCAGGGACTAGCGGGCACAGATACGCAGTATTTT	CASSQQGLAGTDTQYF
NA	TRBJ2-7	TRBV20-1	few	TGCAGTGCTAGTCCAGCCGGCTACGAGCAGTACTTC	CSASPAGYEQYF
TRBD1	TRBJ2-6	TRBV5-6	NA	TGTGCCAGCAGCGCATGGGGGACAGGGGTCCTCTCTGGGGCCAACGTCCTGACTTTC	CASSAWGTGVLSGANVLTF
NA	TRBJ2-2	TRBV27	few	TGTGCCAGCAGTTTAGGGAGTGCGAACACCGGGGAGCTGTTTTTT	CASSLGSANTGELFF
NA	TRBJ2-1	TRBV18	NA	TGTGCCAGCTCACCATTTGGGGCCCCGGGGATGCCTGAGCAGTTCTTC	CASSPFGAPGMPEQFF
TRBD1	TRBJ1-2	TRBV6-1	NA	TGTGCCAGCACCTGGGACAGTACTTCTGGCTACACCTTC	CASTWDSTSGYTF
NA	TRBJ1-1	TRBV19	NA	TGTGCCAGTAGTAGTAGACAAAAGGGGATGAACACTGAAGCTTTCTTT	CASSSRQKGMNTEAFF
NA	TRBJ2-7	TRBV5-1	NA	TGCGCCAGCAGTTTCGGAGGCTACGAGCAGTACTTC	CASSFGGYEQYF
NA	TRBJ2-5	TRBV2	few	TGTGCCAGCAGTGAATTGGAGACCCAGTACTTC	CASSELETQYF
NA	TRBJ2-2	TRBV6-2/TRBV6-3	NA	TGTGCCAGCAGTACGCGGTTCACCGGGGAGCTGTTTTTT	CASSTRFTGELFF
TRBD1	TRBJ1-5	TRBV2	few	TGTGCCAGCAGTGCCCCAGGGGGTTCGGCGCAGCCCCAGCATTTT	CASSAPGGSAQPQHF
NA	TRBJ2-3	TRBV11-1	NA	TGTGCCAGCAGCCGGGAAGATACGCAGTATTTT	CASSREDTQYF
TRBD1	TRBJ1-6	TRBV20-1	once	TGCAGTGCTAGCGAGCGGGGGACAGCATTTAATTCACCCCTCCACTTT	CSASERGTAFNSPLHF
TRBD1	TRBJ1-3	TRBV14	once	TGTGCCAGCAGCCAAGACGGACAGGGGAGAGTCATTTATTTT	CASSQDGQGRVIYF
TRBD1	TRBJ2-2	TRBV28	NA	TGTGCCAGCAGGGGACAGGGCGGCACCGGGGAGCTGTTTTTT	CASRGQGGTGELFF
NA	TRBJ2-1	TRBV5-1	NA	TGCGCCAGCAGCTTGCCCCGGAGGCATGAGCAGTTCTTC	CASSLPRRHEQFF
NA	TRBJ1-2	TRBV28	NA	TGTGCCAGCAGTTTAAGGACTGAAGGCTACACCTTC	CASSLRTEGYTF
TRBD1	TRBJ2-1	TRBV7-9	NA	TGTGCCACGAAAAGAGGGTTTACCGGGACAGGGGGTCATGAGCAGTTCTTC	CATKRGFTGTGGHEQFF
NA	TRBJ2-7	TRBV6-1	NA	TGTGCCAGCAGTCAACGCCAAGGGCAGTACTTC	CASSQRQGQYF
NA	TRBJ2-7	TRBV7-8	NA	TGTGCCAGCAGCTTTCAGGGGATCTACGAGCAGTACTTC	CASSFQGIYEQYF
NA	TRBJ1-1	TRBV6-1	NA	TGTGCCAGCAACCAGGGGAAGGGTACTGAAGCTTTCTTT	CASNQGKGTEAFF
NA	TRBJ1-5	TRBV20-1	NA	TGCAGTGCCCACAGAAAGGGAGATCAGCCCCAGCATTTT	CSAHRKGDQPQHF
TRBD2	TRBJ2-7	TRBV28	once	TGTGCCAGCAGTTTAAGGACTAGCGGCTCCTACGAGCAGTACTTC	CASSLRTSGSYEQYF